This is a list of T cell receptor beta chains from one sample in a study of T cell changes during pregnancy in multiple sclerosis. The table came from immunoSEQ multiplex PCR; TCRdb's copy has only in-frame clones and leaves some out. The sample contains around 77,000 clones, around 91% of which appear only once. The sequenced sample was peripheral blood, obtained in the third trimester of pregnancy. These receptors were taken from a female donor in good health, enrolled as a control in a pregnancy study. The CDR3 runs from the conserved cysteine through the conserved F or W. Each record gives: D gene, J gene, V gene, clone size, CDR3 DNA, CDR3 protein. A D gene is named only where the DNA matches it firmly. Some rows mark clone size as missing; the rest say once, few, many or name a class of expanded clone.

TRBD2,TRBJ2-7,TRBV5-1,NA,TGCGCCAGCAGCTTGGGAGCGGGGTCTAGCTACGAGCAGTACTTC,CASSLGAGSSYEQYF
NA,TRBJ1-1,TRBV6-5,NA,TGTGCCAGCAGTTACGACTCTGAAGCTTTCTTT,CASSYDSEAFF
TRBD1,TRBJ1-2,TRBV6-5,NA,TGTGCCAGCAGTTTGACAGGGGGCGGCTATGGCTACACCTTC,CASSLTGGGYGYTF
NA,TRBJ2-7,TRBV9,NA,TGTGCCAGCAGCGTCAGCCCCAAAACTATCTACGAGCAGTACTTC,CASSVSPKTIYEQYF
NA,TRBJ1-2,TRBV9,NA,TGTGCCAGCAGCGTAGTGTCAGGGGAACTCTATGGCTACACCTTC,CASSVVSGELYGYTF
NA,TRBJ1-1,TRBV6-4,once,TGTGCCAGCAGTGAGATCGCGGGTACTGAAGCTTTCTTT,CASSEIAGTEAFF
NA,TRBJ2-2,TRBV23-1,NA,TGCGCGAGAATCTGGGACACATCAACGACAAACACCGGGGAGCTGTTTTTT,CARIWDTSTTNTGELFF
TRBD1,TRBJ2-7,TRBV6-6,few,TGTGCCACCAACCCGGGACAGGGGACCGAGCAGTACTTC,CATNPGQGTEQYF
NA,TRBJ2-7,TRBV7-9,NA,TGTGCCAGCAGCTTGGGCGGGCCTTACGAGCAGTACTTC,CASSLGGPYEQYF
NA,TRBJ2-1,TRBV19,NA,TGTGCCAGTAGTTCTATCCCGAGCTCCTACAATGAGCAGTTCTTC,CASSSIPSSYNEQFF
TRBD2,TRBJ2-2,TRBV11-2,NA,TGTGCCAGCAGCTTACTGCCTGGGACTAGCTCCGGGGAGCTGTTTTTT,CASSLLPGTSSGELFF
NA,TRBJ1-2,TRBV7-2,NA,TGTGCCACACAACCCGAGCGGTTGGGTGAGGATGGCTACACCTTC,CATQPERLGEDGYTF
NA,TRBJ1-2,TRBV5-4,NA,TGTGCCAGCAGCTTGGCAGGCAGCCTTCGGTATGGCTACACCTTC,CASSLAGSLRYGYTF
NA,TRBJ2-5,TRBV5-1,NA,TGCGCCAGCAGCTTGGCGGCGGAACCTGGCCAGACCCAGTACTTC,CASSLAAEPGQTQYF
TRBD2,TRBJ2-1,TRBV5-1,NA,TGCGCCAGCAGCCTGCTAGCGGGGGGGGACAATGAGCAGTTCTTC,CASSLLAGGDNEQFF
TRBD2,TRBJ2-1,TRBV4-3,NA,TGCGCCAGCAGCCAAGGCCCGGGAGGAAGGGGCAATGAGCAGTTCTTC,CASSQGPGGRGNEQFF
TRBD2,TRBJ2-1,TRBV2,NA,TGTGCCAGCAAGGGACTAGCGGGGGACAATGAGCAGTTCTTC,CASKGLAGDNEQFF
NA,TRBJ1-5,TRBV18,NA,TGTGCCAGCTCACCACGACAGGATCATCAGCCCCAGCATTTT,CASSPRQDHQPQHF
TRBD2,TRBJ2-2,TRBV7-2,NA,TGTGCCAGCAGGCCGACTAGCGGGGGCACCGGGGAGCTGTTTTTT,CASRPTSGGTGELFF
TRBD1,TRBJ2-5,TRBV5-1,NA,TGCGCCAGCAGCTTGGTAGGGCAGGGGGTCCAAGAGACCCAGTACTTC,CASSLVGQGVQETQYF
NA,TRBJ1-4,TRBV10-2,NA,TGCGCCAGCAGCGGGGCGGGGATAGGAGAAAAACTGTTTTTT,CASSGAGIGEKLFF
NA,TRBJ2-1,TRBV19,NA,TGTGCCAGTAGTGTCACAGGGGAGGCCTACAATGAGCAGTTCTTC,CASSVTGEAYNEQFF
NA,TRBJ2-1,TRBV13,NA,TGTGCCAGCAGCTTAGGCACAGGGATATCCTACAATGAGCAGTTCTTC,CASSLGTGISYNEQFF
TRBD1,TRBJ2-7,TRBV5-1,NA,TGCGCCAGCAGCTTGGACACAGGGGCCTACGAGCAGTACTTC,CASSLDTGAYEQYF
NA,TRBJ1-4,TRBV18,once,TGTGCCAGCTCACCCCAGGGATTAGGAACTAATGAAAAACTGTTTTTT,CASSPQGLGTNEKLFF
TRBD1,TRBJ1-4,TRBV10-3,NA,TGTGCCATCAGTGAGTCGGACAGGGGGAATGAAAAACTGTTTTTT,CAISESDRGNEKLFF
NA,TRBJ2-4,TRBV2,NA,TGTGCCAGCAGTGATTCGGGACTAGCCAAAAACATTCAGTACTTC,CASSDSGLAKNIQYF
NA,TRBJ2-5,TRBV7-2,NA,TGTGCCAGCAGCTTAGTGGGCGGGCGAGAGACCCAGTACTTC,CASSLVGGRETQYF
NA,TRBJ2-5,TRBV5-1,NA,TGCGCCAGCTCGTACCCGGGATCCCCCGGACAAGAGACCCAGTACTTC,CASSYPGSPGQETQYF
TRBD1,TRBJ2-2,TRBV28,NA,TGTGCCAGCAGTTTATATCATACAGGGGACCCGAACACCGGGGAGCTGTTTTTT,CASSLYHTGDPNTGELFF
NA,TRBJ2-1,TRBV11-2,NA,TGTGCCAGCAGCTTAGGTCGGGGATCCGGGAGAGATGAGCAGTTCTTC,CASSLGRGSGRDEQFF
TRBD1,TRBJ2-1,TRBV2,NA,TGTGCCAGCAGGCCAACCTCCGGGACAGAGCTGATCGGTGAGCAGTTCTTC,CASRPTSGTELIGEQFF
TRBD1,TRBJ2-2,TRBV5-1,NA,TGCGCCAGCAACCCATACAGGGGGCACGACACCGGGGAGCTGTTTTTT,CASNPYRGHDTGELFF
NA,TRBJ1-2,TRBV7-8,NA,TGTGCCAGCAGCCAGCAACAGGGAGACTATGGCTACACCTTC,CASSQQQGDYGYTF
TRBD1,TRBJ1-2,TRBV27,NA,TGTGCCAGCAGTTCAACAGGGGCCCGATACGATGGCTACACCTTC,CASSSTGARYDGYTF
NA,TRBJ2-2,TRBV15,NA,TGTGCCACCAGCTCTCGGGCCGGGGAGCTGTTTTTT,CATSSRAGELFF
NA,TRBJ1-2,TRBV5-6,NA,TGTGCCAGCAGCTGGGACTCAGCGAACTATGGCTACACCTTC,CASSWDSANYGYTF
TRBD1,TRBJ1-6,TRBV25-1,NA,TGTGCCAGCACTCGAAAGAGTGGAGGAGGGGGCTCTTCACCCCTCCACTTT,CASTRKSGGGGSSPLHF
NA,TRBJ1-6,TRBV9,NA,TGTGCCAGCAGCGTAACCGCAGGGGTTTCACCCCTCCACTTT,CASSVTAGVSPLHF
NA,TRBJ2-7,TRBV6-1,NA,TGTGCCAGCGGAGACAGGGAGGAGGACGAGCAGTACTTC,CASGDREEDEQYF
TRBD1,TRBJ1-3,TRBV18,NA,TGTGCCAGCTCACCACGACAGGGCCTCTCTGGAAACACCATATATTTT,CASSPRQGLSGNTIYF
TRBD1,TRBJ1-2,TRBV28,NA,TGTGCCAGCGGTACAGGGGGCAAGAATAACTATGGCTACACCTTC,CASGTGGKNNYGYTF
NA,TRBJ1-1,TRBV12-5,NA,TGTGCTAGTGGTTTGGACAGGGACACTGAAGCTTTCTTT,CASGLDRDTEAFF
NA,TRBJ1-3,TRBV28,NA,TGTGCCAGCAGTACCCCGTACGGGGGGCCGTCTGGAAACACCATATATTTT,CASSTPYGGPSGNTIYF
NA,TRBJ2-2,TRBV19,NA,TGTGCCAGTAGTTGGGCAGCCGGGGAGCTGTTTTTT,CASSWAAGELFF